The next 4 T cell receptor beta chains were all read from a single sample in a study of OX40 agonist ivuxolimab in advanced cancers. Clones were sequenced by immunoSEQ multiplex PCR, and TCRdb holds only the in-frame ones, with some missing. The profile shows tens of thousands of clones, roughly 90% of them singletons. The material sequenced was CD4+ or CD8+ T cells sorted from blood, taken in a trial of the OX40 agonist ivuxolimab. These receptor sequences come from an adult with an advanced solid tumor such as melanoma, head and neck, liver or kidney cancer.

This clone has more than one count but fewer than ten. The chain is built from TRBV29-1 and TRBJ1-2; 8 bases match TRBD1. Germline CDR1 and CDR2: SQVTM and ANQGSEA. V was clipped by 5 bases and J by 4 bases; unmatched bases: 6. The CDR3 length is 13 residues. For the CDR3, the DNA is TGCAGCGTTAGGACAGGGAAGAGCTATGGCTACACCTTC. Residues: CSVRTGKSYGYTF. Supplemented by reference TRBV29-1 and TRBJ1-2, the full variable domain reads SAVISQKPSRDICQRGTSLTIQCQVDSQVTMMFWYRQQPGQSLTLIATANQGSEATYESGFVIDKFPISRPNLTFSTLTVSNMSPEDSSIYLCSVRTGKSYGYTFGSGTRLTVV.

This clone was recorded a few times. This chain uses TRBV6-6 with TRBJ2-7; D is possibly TRBD1 (6 bases). Between the trimmed V and J ends, which lost 4 bases and 6 bases, there was a span of 13 bases. The germline V gene has CDR1 MNHNY and CDR2 SVGAGI (reference sequence). The CDR3 runs to 13 residues. CDR3 sequence reads: CASSSGTYGEQYF. The CDR3 DNA is TGTGCCAGCAGTTCCGGGACATACGGCGAGCAGTACTTC.

The genes are TRBV28 and TRBJ1-5, with 7 bases lining up with TRBD1. The V gene's germline CDR1 is MDHEN and CDR2 SYDVKM. J lost 3 bases, V lost 1 base, and 9 bases had no gene match. The CDR3 consists of 17 residues. This CDR3 reads CASSLSWDRTFNQPQHF. The DNA for the CDR3 is TGTGCCAGCAGTTTATCTTGGGACAGAACCTTCAATCAGCCCCAGCATTTT.

V and J are TRBV2 and TRBJ1-2; D not certain. CDR1 is SNHLY and CDR2 is FYNNEI in the germline V gene. The V end was cut by 8 bases, the J end by 0 bases, with 4 bases between. This CDR3 is 11 amino acids long. The CDR3 here is CASDPNYGYTF. The CDR3 region has the DNA TGTGCCAGCGATCCTAACTATGGCTACACCTTC.